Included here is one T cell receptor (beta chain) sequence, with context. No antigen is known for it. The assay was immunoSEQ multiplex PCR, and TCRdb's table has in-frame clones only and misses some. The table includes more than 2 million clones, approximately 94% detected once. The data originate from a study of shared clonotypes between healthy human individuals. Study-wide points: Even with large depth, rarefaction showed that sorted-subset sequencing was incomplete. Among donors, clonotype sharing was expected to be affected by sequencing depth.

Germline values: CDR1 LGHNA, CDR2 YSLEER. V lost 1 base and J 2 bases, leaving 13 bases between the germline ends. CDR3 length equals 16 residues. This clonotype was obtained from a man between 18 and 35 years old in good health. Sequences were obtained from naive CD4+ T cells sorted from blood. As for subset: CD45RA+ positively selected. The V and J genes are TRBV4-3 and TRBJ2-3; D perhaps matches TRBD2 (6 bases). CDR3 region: CASSQVAGSSTDTQYF. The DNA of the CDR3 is TGCGCCAGCAGCCAAGTGGCGGGGTCTTCCACAGATACGCAGTATTTT.